The 23 T cell receptor beta chains in this list originate from one sample, sequenced in a study of post-analysis software for immune sequencing data. General study points: Comparison of patients with controls showed roughly five TRBV segments more frequent in patients, TRBV5-6, TRBV5-1 and TRBV20-1 among them.

Every TCR beta cDNA library bore unique molecular identifiers. Each CDR3 protein gets one entry after TCRdb re-called the PCR reads with MiXCR. The top ten clones hold about 11% of a sample with almost 700,000 distinct CDR3 sequences, approximately 60% of them seen once. No antigens are known for them. The material sequenced was blood. Every receptor here comes from a girl aged 2 to 10 with multiple sclerosis.

The chain carries TRBV6-1 and TRBJ2-3; perhaps TRBD2 as D (5 bases). The germline V and J ends were trimmed by 5 bases and 7 bases, with 19 bases remaining between them. This CDR3 contains 15 residues. Germline lookup yields CDR1 MNHNS and CDR2 SASEGT. CDR3 nucleotides: TGTGCCAGCAGTTCTCCACTAGGCACACACCATACGCAGTATTTT. Residues: CASSSPLGTHHTQYF.

The genes are TRBV14 and TRBJ2-7, with a tentative D call TRBD1 (5 bases). This CDR3 is built from 13 residues. The ends were cut back, 6 bases at V and 3 bases at J, with 12 bases in the middle. From germline, CDR1 is SGHDN and CDR2 FVKESK. The CDR3 loop is CASSRAGLYEQYF. The CDR3 DNA sequence: TGTGCCAGCAGTAGGGCAGGGCTCTACGAGCAGTACTTC.

In this sample, this clonotype turned up a few times. The chain joins TRBV4-1 to TRBJ2-1, with TRBD2 identical over 9 bases. V trimming: 1 base; J trimming: 5 bases; junction bases outside the gene matches: 3. The CDR3 is 15 amino acids. The germline V gene has CDR1 MGHRA and CDR2 YSYEKL. CDR3 coding DNA: TGCGCCAGCAGCCAAGTAGCGGGAGCGCACAATGAGCAGTTCTTC. Protein: CASSQVAGAHNEQFF.

V and J are TRBV5-1 and TRBJ1-1; D is possibly TRBD1 (5 bases). CDR1 and CDR2 from the germline V gene are SGHRS and YFSETQ. This CDR3 is built from 15 residues. Trimming removed 1 base from V and 0 bases from J, with 10 bases in between. CDR3 residues: CASSLYSGLNTEAFF. Here the CDR3 DNA reads TGCGCCAGCAGCTTGTACTCAGGGCTGAACACTGAAGCTTTCTTT. The complete variable domain, with remaining parts taken from reference TRBV5-1 and TRBJ1-1, reads KAGVTQTPRYLIKTRGQQVTLSCSPISGHRSVSWYQQTPGQGLQFLFEYFSETQRNKGNFPGRFSGRQFSNSRSEMNVSTLELGDSALYLCASSLYSGLNTEAFFGQGTRLTVV.

The rearrangement links TRBV29-1 to TRBJ1-2; no clear D. The V gene lost 5 bases and the J gene lost 4 bases, with 8 bases spanning the gap. The CDR3 is 11 residues long. Germline CDR1 reads SQVTM; CDR2 reads ANQGSEA. The CDR3: CSVTDGYGYTF. Here the CDR3 DNA reads TGCAGCGTTACCGACGGCTATGGCTACACCTTC.

V usage is TRBV29-1 and J usage is TRBJ2-5; 8 bases line up with TRBD1. The V and J ends lost 7 bases and 5 bases, in that order; junction bases with no gene match: 9. Germline lookup yields CDR1 SQVTM and CDR2 ANQGSEA. The CDR3 runs 13 residues. The CDR3 region has the DNA TGCAGCGCCTCGACAGGGGTTGAGGAGACCCAGTACTTC. Protein product: CSASTGVEETQYF.

The chain recombines TRBV29-1 with TRBJ2-5; no reliable D call. Trimming took off 3 bases at V and 5 bases at J, with 4 bases between the two ends. The V gene's germline CDR1 is SQVTM and CDR2 ANQGSEA. The CDR3 runs to 10 residues. CDR3 DNA: TGCAGCGTTGATAGGGAGACCCAGTACTTC. Translation gives CSVDRETQYF.

The rearrangement joins TRBV6-6 to TRBJ2-3, with unresolved D. Germline values: CDR1 MNHNY, CDR2 SVGAGI (reference sequence). The germline V and J ends were trimmed by 4 bases and 5 bases, with 10 bases remaining between them. CDR3 length equals 13 residues. DNA for the CDR3: TGTGCCAGCAGTTCCCTCCACGGAGATACGCAGTATTTT. Residues: CASSSLHGDTQYF.

CDR3 protein: CASSYSTGRLNTEAFF. The CDR3 region has the DNA TGTGCCAGCAGTTACTCCACAGGGCGCCTGAACACTGAAGCTTTCTTT. The chain employs TRBV6-2 or TRBV6-3 and TRBJ1-1, with a weak D call TRBD1 (6 bases). V lost 0 bases, J lost 0 bases, and 11 bases lay in between. The V gene's germline CDR1 is MNHEY and CDR2 SVGEGT. The CDR3 covers 16 residues.

The rearrangement joins TRBV20-1 to TRBJ1-1; D unclear. Germline V gene sequence: CDR1 DFQATT, CDR2 SNEGSKA (reference sequence). Trimming took off 3 bases at V and 2 bases at J, with 13 bases between the two ends. The CDR3 is made up of 14 amino acids. The CDR3, as DNA: TGCAGTGCTAGGGGAGGGCCCCTAAACACTGAAGCTTTCTTT. Its protein product is CSARGGPLNTEAFF.

This sequence joins TRBV6-1 and TRBJ2-1; D is perhaps TRBD2 (5 bases). The CDR3 is 17 amino acids. Looked up from germline, CDR1 is MNHNS and CDR2 is SASEGT. V dropped 5 bases and J dropped 0 bases, with 17 bases sitting between them. The CDR3: CASSKGGLRDSYNEQFF. As DNA, the CDR3 is TGTGCCAGCAGTAAAGGCGGCCTCCGGGACTCCTACAATGAGCAGTTCTTC.

V is TRBV2 and J is TRBJ1-1, with D unclear. Looked up from germline, CDR1 is SNHLY and CDR2 is FYNNEI. The CDR3 runs to 12 residues. V was trimmed by 6 bases and J by 6 bases, leaving 11 bases between them. The CDR3 coding sequence is TGTGCCAGCAGCCTCGGGGAGCCTGAAGCTTTCTTT. Amino acids: CASSLGEPEAFF.

V usage is TRBV11-3 and J usage is TRBJ2-1; D remains unclear. V was pared by 5 bases and J by 4 bases, with 15 bases between. CDR1 and CDR2 (germline): SGHNT, YENEEA. This CDR3 is 15 amino acids long. The CDR3 DNA sequence: TGTGCCAGCAGCCCCCGCAGGACCGGATACAATGAGCAGTTCTTC. Its translation is CASSPRRTGYNEQFF.

The chain carries TRBV29-1 and TRBJ2-1, with 12 bases aligning to TRBD2. The CDR3 is made up of 13 amino acids. Unmatched junction bases numbered 3, after V lost 7 bases and J lost 5 bases. CDR1 is SQVTM and CDR2 is ANQGSEA in the germline V gene. The DNA of the CDR3 is TGCAGCGCCGGACTAGCGGGACACAATGAGCAGTTCTTC. Translated, it gives CSAGLAGHNEQFF.

CDR3 sequence (DNA): TGCGCCAGCAGTTCCAGGGCCCCCTACGAGCAGTACTTC. Protein: CASSSRAPYEQYF. The chain couples TRBV5-1 to TRBJ2-7, with TRBD1 as a possible D gene (5 bases). Germline CDR1 reads SGHRS; CDR2 reads YFSETQ. V lost 5 bases and J 2 bases, leaving 11 bases between the germline ends. The CDR3 is 13 residues long. Full variable domain (remainder filled in from reference TRBV5-1 and TRBJ2-7): KAGVTQTPRYLIKTRGQQVTLSCSPISGHRSVSWYQQTPGQGLQFLFEYFSETQRNKGNFPGRFSGRQFSNSRSEMNVSTLELGDSALYLCASSSRAPYEQYFGPGTRLTVT.

The genes are TRBV12-3 or TRBV12-4 and TRBJ2-1; 7 nucleotides match TRBD2. The junction had 10 bases not matched to a gene; V was cut back by 7 bases and J by 4 bases. The CDR3 is 15 amino acids. CDR3 DNA sequence: TGTGCCAGCATCAGGCCGGGAGGTGGTTACAATGAGCAGTTCTTC. The encoded protein is CASIRPGGGYNEQFF.

The chain has TRBV6-2 or TRBV6-3 and TRBJ2-1; possibly TRBD1 or TRBD2 for D (6 bases each). Trimming took 10 bases from V and 0 from J, leaving 16 bases between them. CDR1 and CDR2 from the germline V gene are MNHEY and SVGEGT. This CDR3 is built from 15 residues. CDR3 sequence: CANTGDNSSYNEQFF. CDR3 nucleotides: TGTGCCAATACGGGGGACAATAGCTCCTACAATGAGCAGTTCTTC.

This clonotype was seen more than once but under ten times. The gene calls are TRBV4-3 and TRBJ2-3; D perhaps matches TRBD1 (5 bases). The CDR3 consists of 15 residues. Germline CDR1 reads LGHNA; CDR2 reads YSLEER. Trimming removed 0 bases from V and 3 bases from J, with 10 bases in between. This chain's CDR3 is CASSQDTQGTDTQYF. In DNA form, the CDR3 reads TGCGCCAGCAGCCAAGATACGCAGGGAACAGATACGCAGTATTTT.

The genes are TRBV14 and TRBJ2-3, with TRBD2 matching over 10 bases. Germline CDR1 SGHDN, CDR2 FVKESK. V lost 1 base, J lost 5 bases, and 6 bases stayed unmatched. CDR3 size: 16 residues. The CDR3 region is CASSQVASGRQDTQYF. The CDR3, as DNA: TGTGCCAGCAGCCAAGTGGCTAGCGGGAGACAAGATACGCAGTATTTT.

This chain connects TRBV6-2 or TRBV6-3 to TRBJ2-5, with a possible D match to TRBD1 (6 bases). The J call is uncertain, as TRBJ2-7 better fits the DNA end. Looked up from germline, CDR1 is MNHEY and CDR2 is SVGEGT. This CDR3 has 14 amino acids. This CDR3 is CASTSDRSGGEQYF. The CDR3 bases are TGTGCCAGCACCTCTGACAGGTCCGGCGGCGAGCAGTACTTC.

This clonotype was observed a handful of times. In nucleotides, the CDR3 is TGTGCCAGCAGCCCAGCGGGCCTCGGTAGGCCGAGCCAAGAGACCCAGTACTTC. It is translated as CASSPAGLGRPSQETQYF. The chain links TRBV7-9 to TRBJ2-5; maybe TRBD2 (6 bases). CDR1 is SEHNR, CDR2 FQNEAQ, per germline (reference sequence). Trimming stripped 5 bases from V and 1 base from J, with 23 bases between. The CDR3 consists of 18 residues.

This clonotype was seen a few times. The rearrangement links TRBV29-1 to TRBJ2-5; 7 bases agree with TRBD2. The CDR3 has 12 amino acids. Per the germline V gene, CDR1 is SQVTM and CDR2 is ANQGSEA. The V gene end was trimmed by 3 bases and the J gene end by 5 bases; junction bases not matched to a gene: 3. As DNA, the CDR3 is TGCAGCGTTGAGCGGGAGTTTGAGACCCAGTACTTC. Amino acid sequence: CSVEREFETQYF.

This clonotype was found a few times. V usage is TRBV5-1 and J usage is TRBJ2-1; D is ambiguous. The CDR3 runs to 14 residues. The V gene's germline CDR1 is SGHRS and CDR2 YFSETQ. The V end lost 5 bases, the J end lost 0 bases, and 9 bases lay between the germline ends. The CDR3 DNA follows: TGCGCCAGCAGAATTACGGACTCCTACAATGAGCAGTTCTTC. As protein: CASRITDSYNEQFF. The variable domain in full, completed from reference TRBV5-1 and TRBJ2-1, reads KAGVTQTPRYLIKTRGQQVTLSCSPISGHRSVSWYQQTPGQGLQFLFEYFSETQRNKGNFPGRFSGRQFSNSRSEMNVSTLELGDSALYLCASRITDSYNEQFFGPGTRLTVL.